This T cell receptor (beta chain) was captured in a study of T cells in Graves' hyperthyroidism and ophthalmopathy. At the level of the study: Peripheral blood was taken when the disease was first diagnosed, before any treatment began. The study, taken as a whole, reports: Most expanded thyroid clonotypes above 0.001 recurred in blood. From stable hyperthyroidism, ophthalmopathy was set apart by a 13 V-J model.

About this clonotype itself: What it binds is unknown. Compared with germline, one end of the junction differs, possibly owing to a read error.

The source of the PBMCs was over 8.5 ml of fresh peripheral blood. Germline loops: CDR1 MDHEN, CDR2 SYDVKM. The CDR3 is 17 amino acids. Amplification of TCR beta CDR3 regions was performed using RNA transcripts as template. Primed by the HTBI set, a first-round RT-PCR was run on the TCR CDR3. TCRdb redid the calling of the multiplex PCR reads with MiXCR, one entry per CDR3 protein. The sample lists fewer than 900,000 distinct CDR3 sequences, 16% occurring once. This TCR was recovered from a man aged 18 to 35 with Graves' hyperthyroidism. The chain has TRBV28 and TRBJ1-6; D ambiguous. The specimen was blood. The CDR3 coding sequence is TGTGCCAGCACTTTAAGACCCCGACCCCGGGTGAATTCACCCCTCCACTTT. Translating gives CASTLRPRPRVNSPLHF.